These T cell receptor beta chains were read from a single sample in a study of T cell repertoires in breast cancer. TCRdb used MiXCR to reprocess the emulsion pairing reads, holding one entry per CDR3 protein. The sample contains about 40,000 distinct CDR3 sequences, 45% of which appear only once. The specimen was CD8+ T cells. The receptor set was obtained from a pool of human donors with breast cancer or a healthy control (not recorded which). Both conserved end residues are part of each CDR3.

TRBJ2-1 | TRBV27 | CASRSYNERFF
TRBJ2-3 | TRBV7-2 | CASGLGDSRDTQYF
TRBJ1-5 | TRBV10-3 | CAIRGGIRNQPQHF
TRBJ1-1 | TRBV7-9 | CASSPEGRPSEAFF
TRBJ1-1 | TRBV7-8 | CASSLTQGNTEAFF
TRBJ2-5 | TRBV4-1 | CASSLQAGQETRYF
TRBJ2-3 | TRBV20-1 | CSACPRGRAEDTQYF
TRBJ1-5 | TRBV4-2 | CASSQDLGGQPQHF
TRBJ2-3 | TRBV18 | CASSPSLAGGTDTQYF
TRBJ2-3 | TRBV18 | CASSPIGQGKRHTQYF